The 24 T cell receptor beta chains below were found in one sample sequenced in a study of blood T cell repertoires in COVID-19. Method: immunoSEQ multiplex PCR; TCRdb's copy keeps in-frame clones and lacks some. The repertoire holds over 150,000 clones, with about 79% as singletons. Material: peripheral blood. The receptors were gathered from a human donor in a cohort sampled during active COVID-19.

J is TRBJ2-7 and V is TRBV7-2; tentative D call: TRBD2 (6 bases). The CDR3 runs to 14 residues. CDR1 and CDR2 (germline): SGHTA, FQGNSA. V was clipped by 4 bases and J by 0 bases, with 10 bases between them. The CDR3 reads CASSSGGNSYEQYF. The CDR3 DNA sequence: TGTGCCAGCAGCTCCGGCGGGAACTCCTACGAGCAGTACTTC.

This clone was observed a single time. V usage is TRBV3-1 (or the pseudogene TRBV3-2) and J usage is TRBJ2-3; 10 nucleotides line up with TRBD2. The CDR3 is 17 amino acids. J gave up 1 base and V 1 base, and 5 bases lay outside the gene matches. Per the germline V gene, CDR1 is LGHDT and CDR2 is YNNKEL (reference sequence). In DNA form, the CDR3 reads TGTGCCAGCAGCCAAGGGGCTAGCGGGAGCGGCACAGATACGCAGTATTTT. Its translation: CASSQGASGSGTDTQYF.

The chain has TRBV7-2 and TRBJ1-2; 8 positions agree with TRBD1. With 1 base clipped from V and 4 bases from J, the junction kept 5 bases outside the gene matches. CDR1 and CDR2 from the germline V gene are SGHTA and FQGNSA. This CDR3 region has 15 residues. The CDR3 region is CASSLVSGGGYGYTF. The CDR3 bases are TGTGCCAGCAGCTTAGTGTCAGGGGGCGGCTATGGCTACACCTTC.

V gene TRBV5-1 combines with J gene TRBJ1-1; TRBD1 aligns across 10 bases. Germline CDR1 and CDR2: SGHRS and YFSETQ. This CDR3 region has 14 residues. The trim removed 4 bases at V and 9 bases at J, leaving 9 bases unmatched. The CDR3 reads CASSADGQGEKAFF. The DNA for the CDR3 is TGCGCCAGCAGCGCCGATGGACAGGGGGAGAAAGCTTTCTTT.

This chain uses TRBV6-1 with TRBJ1-5; TRBD1 aligns across 9 bases. Germline V lookup: CDR1 MNHNS, CDR2 SASEGT. The CDR3 consists of 14 residues. Germline trimming cut 5 bases from V and 5 bases from J; bases unmatched to any gene: 4. This chain's CDR3 is CASSTRTGDQPQHF. The CDR3 DNA sequence: TGTGCCAGCAGTACAAGGACAGGGGATCAGCCCCAGCATTTT.

The rearrangement links TRBV6-6 to TRBJ1-6; D uncertain. V dropped 6 bases and J dropped 5 bases, with 5 bases sitting between them. Germline CDR1 MNHNY, CDR2 SVGAGI (reference sequence). The CDR3 runs to 12 residues. The CDR3 bases are TGTGCCAGCAGGAGTAATAATTCACCCCTCCACTTT. It specifies CASRSNNSPLHF.

The gene calls are TRBV6-5 and TRBJ1-4; D gene unclear. The V and J ends lost 0 bases and 5 bases respectively, with 13 bases between them. The germline gives CDR1 MNHEY, CDR2 SVGAGI. The CDR3 has 16 residues. The CDR3 DNA reads TGTGCCAGCAGTTACTCGAGTAACCGTCGCAATGAAAAACTGTTTTTT. It codes for CASSYSSNRRNEKLFF.

This clone was recorded many times. The genes are TRBV3-1 (or the pseudogene TRBV3-2) and TRBJ2-3; 9 positions agree with TRBD2. Looked up from germline, CDR1 is LGHDT and CDR2 is YNNKEL (reference sequence). The V segment lost 3 bases and the J segment 4 bases; nucleotides outside the gene matches: 5. This CDR3 comprises 15 residues. The CDR3 DNA reads as TGTGCCAGCAGCCAGCTAGCGGGATCAGCAGATACGCAGTATTTT. Protein product: CASSQLAGSADTQYF.

This rearrangement joins TRBV6-2 or TRBV6-3 to TRBJ1-3; possibly TRBD1 for D (5 bases). Trimming stripped 0 bases from V and 0 bases from J, with 9 bases between. The CDR3 consists of 16 residues. Per the germline V gene, CDR1 is MNHEY and CDR2 is SVGEGT. CDR3 sequence (DNA): TGTGCCAGCAGTTACTCGGAGGGGTTCTCTGGAAACACCATATATTTT. Amino acid sequence: CASSYSEGFSGNTIYF.

The chain recombines TRBV5-4 with TRBJ2-3; 8 nucleotides align to TRBD2. V shed 0 bases and J 2 bases; nucleotides not matched to a gene: 2. The germline CDR1 and CDR2 sequences are SGHNT and YYREEE (reference sequence). The CDR3 is made up of 15 amino acids. This CDR3 reads CASSLELAVTDTQYF. Written as DNA, the CDR3 is TGTGCCAGCAGCTTGGAACTAGCGGTCACAGATACGCAGTATTTT.

This clone was counted a single time. The chain is built from TRBV5-6 and TRBJ2-7, with 10 bases matching TRBD2. V trimming: 4 bases; J trimming: 2 bases; junction bases outside the gene matches: 6. The CDR3 spans 15 residues. CDR1 and CDR2 from the germline V gene are SGHDT and YYEEEE. The CDR3 nucleotides read TGTGCCAGCAGCCTGGGACTAGCGCCGACCTACGAGCAGTACTTC. Protein sequence: CASSLGLAPTYEQYF.

This clone is a singleton in its sample. The chain recombines TRBV5-4 with TRBJ2-1; 9 bases agree with TRBD2. This CDR3 region has 15 residues. V gave up 4 bases and J gave up 5 bases; unmatched junction bases: 7. CDR1 and CDR2 (germline): SGHNT, YYREEE (reference sequence). CDR3: CASSQGLAINNEQFF. As DNA, the CDR3 is TGTGCCAGCAGCCAGGGACTAGCTATCAACAATGAGCAGTTCTTC.

The chain is built from TRBV19 and TRBJ1-5, with a tentative D call TRBD1 (5 bases). The V and J ends lost 6 bases and 3 bases respectively, with 18 bases between them. The CDR3 totals 16 residues. CDR1 and CDR2 (germline): LNHDA, SQIVND (reference sequence). The CDR3 region has the DNA TGTGCCAGTAGCCGAACAACCCAGGGAAACAATCAGCCCCAGCATTTT. This codes for CASSRTTQGNNQPQHF.

In nucleotides, the CDR3 is TGTGCCAGCAGCCCTGGGGCTCCCACCGGGGAGCTGTTTTTT. Amino acid sequence: CASSPGAPTGELFF. This rearrangement joins TRBV25-1 to TRBJ2-2; maybe TRBD1 (5 bases). The CDR3 consists of 14 residues. Between the trimmed V and J ends, which lost 6 bases and 4 bases, there was a span of 12 bases. CDR1 is MGHDK and CDR2 is SYGVNS in the germline V gene.

This clone was observed a single time. Here the CDR3 DNA reads TGTGCCAGCAGTGTCGAGTCTAGCAATCAGCCCCAGCATTTT. Translated: CASSVESSNQPQHF. This sequence joins TRBV2 and TRBJ1-5; D remains ambiguous. Between the trimmed V and J ends, which lost 4 bases and 0 bases, there was a span of 7 bases. The CDR3 covers 14 residues. The germline CDR1 and CDR2 sequences are SNHLY and FYNNEI.

V and J are TRBV30 and TRBJ2-3, with a tentative D call TRBD1 (5 bases). Germline CDR1 GTSNPN, CDR2 SVGIG (reference sequence). Between the trimmed V and J ends, which lost 3 bases and 7 bases, there was a span of 14 bases. The CDR3 consists of 13 residues. DNA for the CDR3: TGTGCCTGGAGCGTGGGGCATGAGAATACGCAGTATTTT. Amino acid sequence: CAWSVGHENTQYF.

This rearrangement joins TRBV2 to TRBJ2-3; 10 bases are shared with TRBD2. The CDR3 consists of 16 residues. Germline CDR1 SNHLY, CDR2 FYNNEI. The ends lost 3 bases at V and 0 bases at J; junction bases unmatched: 3. The CDR3 region has the DNA TGTGCCAGCAGTGAGCCGGGACTAGCGAGCACAGATACGCAGTATTTT. Its translation: CASSEPGLASTDTQYF.

The table lists this clone with a count of one. The rearrangement uses TRBV5-1 and TRBJ2-1; a weak D match, TRBD1 (6 bases). The CDR3 has 15 amino acids. V shed 0 bases and J shed 0 bases, with 7 bases lying between them. Germline assignment: CDR1 SGHRS and CDR2 YFSETQ. DNA of the CDR3: TGCGCCAGCAGCTTGGGGGGGCCCTCCTACAATGAGCAGTTCTTC. Protein sequence: CASSLGGPSYNEQFF.

This sequence joins TRBV28 and TRBJ1-3; 7 positions agree with TRBD1. Germline loops: CDR1 MDHEN, CDR2 SYDVKM. With V trimmed by 7 bases and J by 0 bases, 9 bases remained unmatched. The CDR3 has 16 residues. DNA of the CDR3: TGTGCCAGCAACCAAGGACAGGCCAGCTCTGGAAACACCATATATTTT. The encoded protein is CASNQGQASSGNTIYF.

V and J are TRBV28 and TRBJ2-7; 10 bases fit TRBD2. The CDR3 totals 16 residues. CDR1 MDHEN and CDR2 SYDVKM come from the germline V gene. Trimming at V came to 1 base and at J to 3 bases, leaving 6 bases not matched to a gene. The CDR3 is CASSLSLLAGGYEQYF. CDR3 in DNA: TGTGCCAGCAGTTTATCCCTCTTAGCGGGGGGCTACGAGCAGTACTTC.

This sequence joins TRBV28 and TRBJ1-3; D is unclear. Germline lookup yields CDR1 MDHEN and CDR2 SYDVKM. V lost 1 base to trimming and J lost 1 base, with 20 bases between them. This CDR3 has 19 residues. CDR3 in DNA: TGTGCCAGCAGTTTATTCGTCTCAATGGGGAGTATATCTGGAAACACCATATATTTT. This translates into CASSLFVSMGSISGNTIYF.

The J gene is TRBJ2-1, the V gene TRBV5-1, with D perhaps TRBD2 (5 bases). The CDR3 contains 15 residues. Looked up from germline, CDR1 is SGHRS and CDR2 is YFSETQ. V dropped 0 bases and J dropped 4 bases, with 11 bases sitting between them. The CDR3 loop is CASSLGGSLYNEQFF. For the CDR3, the DNA is TGCGCCAGCAGCTTGGGAGGGAGTCTATACAATGAGCAGTTCTTC. The entire variable domain, with the rest obtained from reference TRBV5-1 and TRBJ2-1, is as follows: KAGVTQTPRYLIKTRGQQVTLSCSPISGHRSVSWYQQTPGQGLQFLFEYFSETQRNKGNFPGRFSGRQFSNSRSEMNVSTLELGDSALYLCASSLGGSLYNEQFFGPGTRLTVL.

The rearrangement joins TRBV10-1 to TRBJ2-7; D may be TRBD2 (6 bases). The CDR3 is 16 residues long. Germline-derived CDR1 and CDR2 are WNHNN and SYGVQD (reference sequence). Trimming cost V 5 bases and J 2 bases, with 19 bases left between them. The CDR3 reads CASSKPGLPPPYEQYF. As DNA, the CDR3 is TGCGCCAGCAGTAAACCCGGACTACCGCCCCCCTACGAGCAGTACTTC.

The chain joins TRBV7-6 to TRBJ2-1, with D uncertain. Per the germline V gene, CDR1 is SGHVS and CDR2 is FNYEAQ. CDR3 length: 16 residues. The V end was cut by 1 base, the J end by 6 bases, with 16 bases between. DNA for the CDR3: TGTGCCAGCAGCTTAGACCCCTACAGTCCTGGCAATGAGCAGTTCTTC. Translated: CASSLDPYSPGNEQFF.